These T cell receptor beta chains were read from a single sample in a study of graft-versus-host responses after intestinal transplantation. Measured with immunoSEQ multiplex PCR; TCRdb has only the in-frame clones, and not every one. The profile covers tens of thousands of clones, with 80% to 95% appearing a single time and approximately 6.3% taken by the ten largest. This sample comprised bone marrow, obtained 700 to 850 days after intestinal transplantation. These receptors all stem from a human patient who received an intestinal transplant, so some T cells may come from the graft donor. The CDR3 runs from the conserved cysteine through the conserved F or W. D genes are given only for firm matches.

TRBD1,TRBV2,TRBJ2-1,CASTRTGVNEQFF,TGTGCCAGCACCAGAACAGGGGTCAATGAGCAGTTCTTC
-,TRBV6-5,TRBJ2-7,CASATGRNEQYF,TGTGCCAGCGCGACAGGACGGAACGAGCAGTACTTC
-,TRBV6-1,TRBJ2-2,CASSLQPFGAGELFF,-
-,TRBV4-2,TRBJ2-5,CASSHSSGGGETQYF,TGTGCCAGCAGCCATAGTAGCGGAGGGGGGGAGACCCAGTACTTC
TRBD2,TRBV14,TRBJ2-1,CASSQDQRTSVNEQFF,TGTGCCAGCAGCCAAGATCAACGGACTAGCGTGAATGAGCAGTTCTTC
-,TRBV5-1,TRBJ2-3,CASSLASGLTTDTQYF,TGCGCCAGCAGCTTGGCCTCAGGTCTCACCACAGATACGCAGTATTTT
-,TRBV19,TRBJ1-1,CASSTGRTANTEAFF,TGTGCCAGTAGTACAGGACGGACCGCGAACACTGAAGCTTTCTTT
-,TRBV11-2,TRBJ2-6,CASTTVRTSGANVLTF,TGTGCCAGCACCACCGTACGGACCTCTGGGGCCAACGTCCTGACTTTC
-,TRBV9,TRBJ2-7,CASSVGRTGEQYF,TGTGCCAGCAGCGTAGGGAGAACGGGGGAGCAGTACTTC
-,TRBV12-5,TRBJ1-1,CASGLDRALVNTEAFF,TGTGCTAGTGGTTTGGACAGGGCCCTGGTGAACACTGAAGCTTTCTTT
-,TRBV7-2,TRBJ1-3,CASSFELDTIYF,TGTGCCAGCAGCTTCGAATTAGACACCATATATTTT
TRBD1,TRBV19,TRBJ2-6,CASSMEYGGQGRPGANVLTF,TGTGCCAGTAGTATGGAGTACGGAGGACAGGGGAGACCTGGGGCCAACGTCCTGACTTTC